This T cell receptor (beta chain) was captured by sequencing in a study of blood T cell repertoires in COVID-19. On the study more broadly: T cells, B-cell-depleted T cells, or PBMCs supplied cDNA or gDNA.

Assay used: immunoSEQ multiplex PCR; TCRdb lists only in-frame clones, some missing. This table holds approximately 160,000 clones, roughly 84% found once. Participants, about 18 to 90 years old, spanned fewer than 30 US areas. Assignments of participants to cohorts depended upon their own reported clinical history. Deletions cut 0 bases from V and 3 bases from J, with 18 bases between. The CDR3 covers 18 residues. Germline-derived CDR1 and CDR2 are LGHNA and YNFKEQ. The TCR originated in a woman between 45 and 60 years old who had recovered from COVID-19. The sample taken for sequencing was PBMCs or T cells enriched from blood (not recorded which). This sequence joins TRBV4-2 and TRBJ1-3, with D perhaps TRBD1 (6 bases). The CDR3 DNA is TGTGCCAGCAGCCAAGATAATCGCCAGGGGATAGGTGGAAACACCATATATTTT. Translating gives CASSQDNRQGIGGNTIYF.